Below are 23 T cell receptor beta chains sequenced from a single sample in a study of shared clonotypes between healthy human individuals. Clones were read by immunoSEQ multiplex PCR, and TCRdb kept only the in-frame ones, dropping some. In the table there are approximately 530,000 clones, approximately 95% of which are singletons. What was sequenced was naive CD4+ T cells sorted from blood. Subset reported: CD45RA+ positively selected. The receptors derive from a woman between 25 and 40 years old in good health.

V is TRBV6-1 and J is TRBJ2-7; D perhaps matches TRBD2 (6 bases). V lost 5 bases to trimming and J lost 2 bases, with 16 bases between them. There are 15 residues in the CDR3. CDR1 MNHNS and CDR2 SASEGT come from the germline V gene. The CDR3 loop is CASSPLPGGAYEQYF. As DNA, the CDR3 is TGTGCCAGCAGTCCCCTCCCCGGGGGAGCCTACGAGCAGTACTTC.

CDR3 DNA: TGTGCCAGCAGGGCGGACTACGAGCAGTACTTC. As protein: CASRADYEQYF. This sequence joins TRBV28 and TRBJ2-5; no firm D call. Matching the DNA end better, TRBJ2-7 makes the J call doubtful. CDR3 size: 11 residues. Per the germline V gene, CDR1 is MDHEN and CDR2 is SYDVKM.

CDR3: CASSLVWTTGGHGYTF. The CDR3 DNA follows: TGTGCCAGCAGCTTGGTATGGACGACAGGGGGCCATGGCTACACCTTC. The chain employs TRBV5-5 and TRBJ1-2, with 10 positions matching TRBD1. CDR3 length equals 16 residues. The trim removed 0 bases at V and 6 bases at J, leaving 8 bases unmatched. Germline-derived CDR1 and CDR2 are SGHKS and YYEKEE (reference sequence). The variable domain in full, with the rest retrieved from reference TRBV5-5 and TRBJ1-2, is DAGVTQSPTHLIKTRGQQVTLRCSPISGHKSVSWYQQVLGQGPQFIFQYYEKEERGRGNFPDRFSARQFPNYSSELNVNALLLGDSALYLCASSLVWTTGGHGYTFGSGTRLTVV.

V usage is TRBV18 and J usage is TRBJ2-7; the D is unclear. This CDR3 has 13 residues. Between the trimmed V and J ends, which lost 5 bases and 2 bases, there was a span of 10 bases. Germline values: CDR1 KGHSH, CDR2 LQKENI. The CDR3 loop reads CASSGVVTYEQYF. CDR3 bases: TGTGCCAGCTCAGGGGTAGTAACCTACGAGCAGTACTTC.

This chain links TRBV5-1 with TRBJ1-1; a possible D gene is TRBD1 (6 bases). CDR1 and CDR2 from the germline V gene are SGHRS and YFSETQ. Between the trimmed V and J ends, which lost 2 bases and 1 base, there was a span of 9 bases. CDR3 size: 14 residues. Here the CDR3 reads CASSFRGENTEAFF. DNA of the CDR3: TGCGCCAGCAGCTTCAGGGGTGAGAACACTGAAGCTTTCTTT.

This clone was seen more than once but under ten times. J is TRBJ1-1 and V is TRBV11-2; D is uncertain. V was shortened by 5 bases and J by 4 bases, with 14 bases between the two germline ends. Germline V gives CDR1 SGHAT, CDR2 FQNNGV. CDR3 length: 14 amino acids. CDR3 coding DNA: TGTGCCAGCAGCCCGCAGGCCGCGAGCACTGAAGCTTTCTTT. Protein: CASSPQAASTEAFF.

This clone was picked up a small number of times. J is TRBJ2-1 and V is TRBV2; D could derive from TRBD1 or TRBD2 (5 bases each). The CDR3 extends over 12 amino acids. The V end was cut by 6 bases, the J end by 7 bases, with 10 bases between. The germline CDR1 and CDR2 sequences are SNHLY and FYNNEI. CDR3 DNA sequence: TGTGCCAGCAGGGGGACGGGGAATGAGCAGTTCTTC. It encodes CASRGTGNEQFF.

The chain employs TRBV4-2 and TRBJ2-7; 11 bases are shared with TRBD2. Germline CDR1 is LGHNA and CDR2 is YNFKEQ. The ends lost 4 bases at V and 6 bases at J; junction bases unmatched: 8. This CDR3 has 15 residues. The CDR3 spells CASSPQSSGRIEQYF. DNA for the CDR3: TGTGCCAGCAGCCCCCAGTCTAGCGGGAGGATCGAGCAGTACTTC.

The chain links TRBV18 to TRBJ2-5; D unclear. V lost 0 bases and J lost 5, with 10 bases in between. Germline lookup yields CDR1 KGHSH and CDR2 LQKENI. The CDR3 consists of 14 residues. The CDR3 DNA is TGTGCCAGCTCACCACCAAGTAGTCAGGAGACCCAGTACTTC. Amino acids: CASSPPSSQETQYF. The full variable domain, completed using reference TRBV18 and TRBJ2-5, is NAGVMQNPRHLVRRRGQEARLRCSPMKGHSHVYWYRQLPEEGLKFMVYLQKENIIDESGMPKERFSAEFPKEGPSILRIQQVVRGDSAAYFCASSPPSSQETQYFGPGTRLLVL.

In nucleotides, the CDR3 is TGTGCCAGCAGCGTAGTGTCTTCACCTAGCACAGATACGCAGTATTTT. Encoded protein: CASSVVSSPSTDTQYF. This chain joins TRBV9 and TRBJ2-3; D is unclear. With 0 bases removed from V and 0 bases from J, the gap between germline ends came to 11 bases. The germline gives CDR1 SGDLS, CDR2 YYNGEE. This CDR3 is built from 16 residues.

This chain uses TRBV5-4 with TRBJ1-1; D not resolved. V was trimmed by 6 bases and J by 2 bases, leaving 11 bases between them. Per germline, CDR1 SGHNT and CDR2 YYREEE (reference sequence). The CDR3 covers 13 residues. CDR3 loop: CASKGEGNTEAFF. In DNA form, the CDR3 reads TGTGCCAGCAAGGGCGAAGGAAACACTGAAGCTTTCTTT.

The chain recombines TRBV28 with TRBJ2-7; possibly TRBD1 for D (5 bases). Between the trimmed V and J ends, which lost 2 bases and 5 bases, there was a span of 13 bases. CDR1 MDHEN and CDR2 SYDVKM come from the germline V gene. This CDR3 comprises 14 residues. Here the CDR3 reads CASSLTGPPDEQYF. In DNA, the CDR3 is TGTGCCAGCAGTTTAACAGGCCCCCCCGACGAGCAGTACTTC. Based on the CDR3 plus reference TRBV28 and TRBJ2-7, the full variable domain is DVKVTQSSRYLVKRTGEKVFLECVQDMDHENMFWYRQDPGLGLRLIYFSYDVKMKEKGDIPEGYSVSREKKERFSLILESASTNQTSMYLCASSLTGPPDEQYFGPGTRLTVT.

The chain recombines TRBV11-1 with TRBJ2-7; possible D gene TRBD1, 6 bases. Trimming took 1 base from V and 4 from J, leaving 14 bases between them. This CDR3 spans 15 amino acids. Per the germline V gene, CDR1 is SGHAT and CDR2 is FQDESV (reference sequence). CDR3 protein: CASSLGQGHFYEQYF. The DNA of the CDR3 is TGTGCCAGCAGCTTAGGGCAGGGGCATTTTTACGAGCAGTACTTC.

V is TRBV2 and J is TRBJ1-2, with D maybe TRBD1 (6 bases). Germline CDR1 is SNHLY and CDR2 is FYNNEI. This CDR3 is built from 12 residues. The V and J ends lost 6 bases and 2 bases respectively, with 7 bases between them. CDR3 in DNA: TGTGCCAGCAGAGGACAGAACTATGGCTACACCTTC. Protein product: CASRGQNYGYTF.

This chain connects TRBV20-1 to TRBJ1-1; D is perhaps TRBD1 (6 bases). Germline CDR1 is DFQATT and CDR2 is SNEGSKA (reference sequence). With 6 bases removed from V and 6 bases from J, the gap between germline ends came to 11 bases. The CDR3 loop spans 11 amino acids. CDR3 residues: CSARGAAEAFF. The CDR3 region has the DNA TGCAGTGCGAGGGGGGCCGCTGAAGCTTTCTTT.

This chain uses TRBV5-8 with TRBJ1-1; D is possibly TRBD1 (5 bases). This CDR3 contains 14 residues. In germline, CDR1 is SGHTS, CDR2 YDEGEE. V lost 2 bases and J 4 bases, leaving 12 bases between the germline ends. The DNA of the CDR3 is TGTGCCAGCAGCTTCCAGGGTTCGGGCACTGAAGCTTTCTTT. Residues: CASSFQGSGTEAFF.

The CDR3 nucleotides are TGTGCCAGCAGCAAAAGCGGTGAGGGGTCTGCCTGTTTCCAAGAGACCCAGTACTTC. This encodes CASSKSGEGSACFQETQYF. The chain joins TRBV21-1 to TRBJ2-5. TRBV21-1 is an annotated pseudogene. The CDR3 is made up of 19 amino acids.

The genes are TRBV4-1 and TRBJ1-2; D call uncertain. With 1 base removed from V and 3 bases from J, the gap between germline ends came to 15 bases. In germline, CDR1 is MGHRA, CDR2 YSYEKL. This CDR3 is built from 16 residues. Here the CDR3 DNA reads TGCGCCAGCAGCCAAGGTCCACTGCAGATTTACTATGGCTACACCTTC. The encoded protein is CASSQGPLQIYYGYTF.

This clone was picked up one time. The genes are TRBV27 and TRBJ2-2, with D possibly TRBD1 on 6 matching bases. This CDR3 is 15 amino acids long. Germline V gene sequence: CDR1 MNHEY, CDR2 SMNVEV (reference sequence). Trimming took off 6 bases at V and 7 bases at J, with 18 bases between the two ends. The CDR3 reads CASSPATGFYGELFF. The DNA for the CDR3 is TGTGCCAGCAGCCCGGCGACAGGATTTTACGGGGAGCTGTTTTTT.

CDR3 sequence: CASRRGDTNTGELFF. CDR3 DNA: TGTGCCAGCAGACGTGGGGACACGAACACCGGGGAGCTGTTTTTT. The chain carries TRBV11-3 and TRBJ2-2; possibly TRBD1 for D (6 bases). Per the germline V gene, CDR1 is SGHNT and CDR2 is YENEEA. The germline V and J ends were trimmed by 6 bases and 0 bases, with 11 bases remaining between them. The CDR3 runs 15 residues.

This chain connects TRBV19 to TRBJ2-5; D is unresolved. Germline CDR1 and CDR2: LNHDA and SQIVND (reference sequence). This CDR3 has 14 amino acids. V dropped 3 bases and J dropped 2 bases, with 10 bases sitting between them. As DNA, the CDR3 is TGTGCCAGTAGTATTTGGGCTGAGCAAGAGACCCAGTACTTC. Protein sequence: CASSIWAEQETQYF.

V is TRBV2 and J is TRBJ2-1; D is possibly TRBD1 (6 bases). Trimming pared 4 bases from V and 4 bases from J, leaving 17 bases between. The CDR3 totals 16 residues. Germline values: CDR1 SNHLY, CDR2 FYNNEI. The CDR3 DNA reads TGTGCCAGCAGTGTCGGGTTAGGGGGACCATACAATGAGCAGTTCTTC. It is translated as CASSVGLGGPYNEQFF.

This chain links TRBV19 with TRBJ1-2; 8 positions match TRBD1. With 8 bases clipped from V and 5 bases from J, the junction kept 4 bases outside the gene matches. This CDR3 has 12 amino acids. Germline V gene lookup returns CDR1 LNHDA and CDR2 SQIVND (reference sequence). The CDR3 reads CASSGQGYGYTF. The CDR3 DNA reads as TGTGCCAGTTCTGGACAGGGTTATGGCTACACCTTC.